The 25 T cell receptor beta chains below were found in one sample sequenced in a study of T cell repertoires in cytomegalovirus infection. Each CDR3 protein is one row after TCRdb ran MiXCR on the reads. The top ten hold around 15% of the sample, which has some 440,000 distinct CDR3 sequences, approximately 32% seen once. Sequenced material: PBMCs. The receptor set was obtained from a human donor in good health (CMV status not recorded). Some clones in this sample may be carry-over from other donors' samples.

The rearrangement links TRBV6-6 to TRBJ1-1; D not certain. Per germline, CDR1 MNHNY and CDR2 SVGAGI (reference sequence). V was cut by 8 bases and J by 0 bases, with 7 bases left in between. This CDR3 has 12 residues. This chain's CDR3 is CASESLNTEAFF. Written as DNA, the CDR3 is TGTGCCAGCGAATCCTTGAACACTGAAGCTTTCTTT.

This clonotype came up many times. The V call is TRBV7-2, the J call TRBJ2-3; perhaps TRBD2 as D (6 bases). Germline V gene lookup returns CDR1 SGHTA and CDR2 FQGNSA. V dropped 1 base and J dropped 8 bases, with 13 bases sitting between them. The CDR3 is 14 residues long. This CDR3 is CASSLGGDGATQYF. In nucleotides, the CDR3 is TGTGCCAGCAGCTTAGGGGGGGACGGGGCTACGCAGTATTTT.

This clonotype was detected a few times. This chain joins TRBV29-1 and TRBJ2-7; 9 bases line up with TRBD2. Losses at the gene ends were 2 bases for V and 3 bases for J; bases not matched to a gene: 8. The CDR3 runs 15 residues. Germline V gene lookup returns CDR1 SQVTM and CDR2 ANQGSEA. The CDR3 spells CSVEWVAGENYEQYF. Written as DNA, the CDR3 is TGCAGCGTTGAATGGGTAGCGGGGGAGAACTACGAGCAGTACTTC.

The rearrangement links TRBV19 to TRBJ2-1; 11 positions match TRBD2. V trimming: 3 bases; J trimming: 9 bases; junction bases outside the gene matches: 7. The CDR3 has 15 residues. Germline loops: CDR1 LNHDA, CDR2 SQIVND (reference sequence). The CDR3 spells CASSISSGGRGEQFF. The CDR3 DNA sequence: TGTGCCAGTAGTATTTCTAGCGGGGGGAGAGGTGAGCAGTTCTTC.

Notes on this clonotype: It is likely a read error, because the conserved phenylalanine at the end of the CDR3 is missing. The J gene is TRBJ2-5, the V gene TRBV4-2; D is possibly TRBD1 (6 bases). This CDR3 is built from 14 residues. In germline, CDR1 is LGHNA, CDR2 YNFKEQ. V lost 4 bases to trimming and J lost 5 bases, with 14 bases between them. In DNA form, the CDR3 reads TGTGCCAGCAGCCTATCCAGGGGTGTGGAGACCCAGTACTTA. It translates to CASSLSRGVETQYL.

The chain is built from TRBV19 and TRBJ1-5, with a weak D call TRBD1 (5 bases). This CDR3 comprises 18 residues. The germline V and J ends were trimmed by 0 bases and 5 bases, with 20 bases remaining between them. Germline V lookup: CDR1 LNHDA, CDR2 SQIVND (reference sequence). The CDR3 DNA reads as TGTGCCAGTAGTATAGATCGAATGGGCAGGGCGCCTCATCAGCCCCAGCATTTT. Its translation is CASSIDRMGRAPHQPQHF.

This clonotype was recorded only once. It may be a read error: a sequence one base away is much more abundant. V usage is TRBV7-2 and J usage is TRBJ1-4, with TRBD1 as a possible D gene (6 bases). In germline, CDR1 is SGHTA, CDR2 FQGNSA. The CDR3 covers 16 residues. The chain's CDR3 is CASSSDPDRTGENLFF. The CDR3 DNA follows: TGTGCCAGCAGCTCCGACCCCGACAGGACGGGGGAAAACCTGTTTTTT.

As regards this clonotype: A read error may be the cause here, since a much bigger clone is one base away. V and J are TRBV27 and TRBJ1-6, with unresolved D. The CDR3 extends over 13 amino acids. V was clipped by 5 bases and J by 8 bases, with 10 bases between them. Germline loops: CDR1 MNHEY, CDR2 SMNVEV (reference sequence). The CDR3 region is CASSPFDDSPLHF. CDR3 sequence (DNA): TGTGCCAGCAGTCCGTTTGACGATTCACCCCTCCACTTT.

The V gene is TRBV6-1, the J gene TRBJ1-2; D is uncertain. Per germline, CDR1 MNHNS and CDR2 SASEGT. V was cut by 2 bases and J by 2 bases, with 9 bases left in between. This CDR3 is built from 14 residues. The DNA for the CDR3 is TGTGCCAGCAGTGAACTGGCCAGGAACTATGGCTACACCTTC. The encoded protein is CASSELARNYGYTF.

The rearrangement joins TRBV3-1 to TRBJ2-3, with 14 nucleotides matching TRBD2. Germline V gene lookup returns CDR1 LGHDT and CDR2 YNNKEL (reference sequence). The CDR3 has 17 residues. J gave up 7 bases and V 1 base, and 7 bases lay outside the gene matches. The CDR3 reads CASSQVAGTSGGNTQYF. DNA of the CDR3: TGTGCCAGCAGCCAAGTCGCTGGGACTAGCGGGGGAAATACGCAGTATTTT.

The chain has TRBV19 and TRBJ1-2; 7 bases line up with TRBD1. Germline CDR1 LNHDA, CDR2 SQIVND (reference sequence). The CDR3 is made up of 12 amino acids. Losses at the gene ends were 7 bases for V and 4 bases for J; bases not matched to a gene: 3. CDR3 sequence reads: CASTGTVYGYTF. The CDR3 DNA follows: TGTGCCAGTACTGGGACAGTCTATGGCTACACCTTC.

In its sample, this clonotype was seen a few times. V gene TRBV5-1 combines with J gene TRBJ2-3; D gene uncertain. Deletions cut 5 bases from V and 1 base from J, with 17 bases between. This CDR3 comprises 16 residues. Germline CDR1 SGHRS, CDR2 YFSETQ. CDR3 coding DNA: TGCGCCAGCAGGGTATCGGTCGCGTTCGGCACAGATACGCAGTATTTT. This sequence encodes CASRVSVAFGTDTQYF.

J is TRBJ1-5 and V is TRBV19, with D uncertain. V lost 3 bases and J 4 bases, leaving 10 bases between the germline ends. The germline gives CDR1 LNHDA, CDR2 SQIVND (reference sequence). CDR3 length: 14 residues. The CDR3 here is CASSMGGSNQPQHF. The CDR3 nucleotides read TGTGCCAGTAGTATGGGCGGCAGTAATCAGCCCCAGCATTTT.

This clonotype appeared a few times. The chain joins TRBV11-2 to TRBJ2-2; no definite D call. CDR1 and CDR2 (germline): SGHAT, FQNNGV. The CDR3 totals 15 residues. The germline V and J ends were trimmed by 5 bases and 3 bases, with 13 bases remaining between them. The CDR3 here is CASSPSVFDTGELFF. The CDR3 nucleotides read TGTGCCAGCAGCCCCAGTGTATTCGACACCGGGGAGCTGTTTTTT.

As for this clonotype: This may be a read error: a much more frequent sequence differs by one nucleotide. This rearrangement joins TRBV11-2 to TRBJ2-1; maybe TRBD1 (6 bases). There are 15 residues in the CDR3. Germline CDR1 and CDR2: SGHAT and FQNNGV. CDR3 nucleotide sequence: TGTGCCACCAGCTTAGGGACACGGGGTCACAATGAGCAGTTCTTC. Translation gives CATSLGTRGHNEQFF.

The V and J genes are TRBV4-1 and TRBJ2-1; 9 bases align to TRBD2. Germline V gene lookup returns CDR1 MGHRA and CDR2 YSYEKL. This CDR3 comprises 15 residues. V lost 1 base and J lost 4; bases outside the gene matches: 2. The DNA of the CDR3 is TGCGCCAGCAGCCAAGGCAGCGGGGGGTACAATGAGCAGTTCTTC. Residues: CASSQGSGGYNEQFF.

To note about this clonotype: An end of the junction differs from the germline gene, which may be a read error. V is TRBV7-9 and J is TRBJ2-3; no clear D gene. There are 15 residues in the CDR3. Per the germline V gene, CDR1 is SEHNR and CDR2 is FQNEAQ (reference sequence). CDR3 sequence (DNA): TGTGACAGCAGCGAGCCGACAACAGTGCCAGATACGCAGTATTTT. This gives the protein CDSSEPTTVPDTQYF.

The gene calls are TRBV12-3 or TRBV12-4 and TRBJ1-2, with TRBD1 as a possible D gene (5 bases). The ends were cut back, 5 bases at V and 6 bases at J, with 16 bases in the middle. There are 14 residues in the CDR3. CDR3: CASSPGRALDGYTF. The CDR3 coding sequence is TGTGCCAGCAGTCCGGGCAGGGCTTTGGATGGCTACACCTTC.

The chain has TRBV2 and TRBJ2-5; the D call may be TRBD1 or TRBD2 (5 bases each). V lost 6 bases and J 5 bases, leaving 10 bases between the germline ends. Germline V gene sequence: CDR1 SNHLY, CDR2 FYNNEI. The CDR3 consists of 12 residues. The DNA for the CDR3 is TGTGCCAGCAGACAAGAGGGGGAGACCCAGTACTTC. This codes for CASRQEGETQYF. The variable domain in full, completed from reference TRBV2 and TRBJ2-5, reads EPEVTQTPSHQVTQMGQEVILRCVPISNHLYFYWYRQILGQKVEFLVSFYNNEISEKSEIFDDQFSVERPDGSNFTLKIRSTKLEDSAMYFCASRQEGETQYFGPGTRLLVL.

This clonotype was found a few times. The rearrangement uses TRBV3-1 and TRBJ2-3; D call uncertain. V was trimmed by 0 bases and J by 0 bases, leaving 13 bases between them. Germline V gives CDR1 LGHDT, CDR2 YNNKEL (reference sequence). The CDR3 consists of 17 residues. CDR3 bases: TGTGCCAGCAGCCAAGAATTGCTAATCGGGAGCACAGATACGCAGTATTTT. This encodes CASSQELLIGSTDTQYF.

The V gene is TRBV3-1, the J gene TRBJ1-1, with 8 bases aligning to TRBD1. CDR3 length equals 15 residues. Trimming took 4 bases from V and 6 from J; bases not matched to a gene: 10. Looked up from germline, CDR1 is LGHDT and CDR2 is YNNKEL (reference sequence). The CDR3: CASSRGGQGAPEAFF. The CDR3 coding sequence is TGTGCCAGCAGCCGCGGCGGGCAGGGGGCCCCTGAAGCTTTCTTT.

In its sample, this clonotype was seen a few times. The V call is TRBV20-1, the J call TRBJ2-7, with D unclear. The germline V and J ends were trimmed by 3 bases and 3 bases, with 6 bases remaining between them. This CDR3 has 11 residues. Looked up from germline, CDR1 is DFQATT and CDR2 is SNEGSKA (reference sequence). Written as DNA, the CDR3 is TGCAGTGCTAGGGACGACTACGAGCAGTACTTC. Encoded protein: CSARDDYEQYF.

The genes are TRBV6-6 and TRBJ2-1; the D gene is possibly TRBD1 (5 bases). The CDR3 is made up of 16 amino acids. Trimming cost V 8 bases and J 0 bases, with 17 bases left between them. The germline V gene encodes CDR1 MNHNY and CDR2 SVGAGI (reference sequence). CDR3 amino acids: CASDPRQPSSYNEQFF. The CDR3 DNA is TGTGCCAGCGACCCTCGACAGCCAAGCTCCTACAATGAGCAGTTCTTC.

The chain recombines TRBV12-3 or TRBV12-4 with TRBJ1-4; D is unclear. Trimming shortened V by 2 bases and J by 7 bases, and 11 bases separated the two germline ends. There are 14 residues in the CDR3. In DNA, the CDR3 is TGTGCCAGCAGTTTAATGCGGCAGAGTGAAAAACTGTTTTTT. Residues: CASSLMRQSEKLFF.

The sample holds one count of this clonotype. The chain uses TRBV5-8 and TRBJ2-5, with 13 bases aligning to TRBD2. The CDR3 is 15 residues long. V shed 5 bases and J 3 bases; nucleotides not matched to a gene: 4. CDR1 is SGHTS, CDR2 YDEGEE, per germline. CDR3 amino acids: CASRILAGGEETQYF. The CDR3 DNA reads as TGTGCCAGCAGGATACTAGCGGGGGGGGAAGAGACCCAGTACTTC.